This record looks at one T cell receptor (beta chain) sequence and its context. Its specificity is not known. Using immunoSEQ multiplex PCR, the repertoire was profiled, and TCRdb retains in-frame clones only, with some absent. The sample has roughly 1,500,000 clones, approximately 98% seen once. These data originate in a study of shared clonotypes between healthy human individuals. Whole-study findings and limits: Rarefaction curves obtained for sorted subsets showed sequencing incomplete despite large depth.

The sequencing input was naive CD4+ T cells sorted from blood. Subset of the sample: CD45RA+ positively selected. This sequence originates from a man younger than 45 in good health.

The CDR3 protein is CASSLRPGLGVLGNYEQYF. CDR3 coding DNA: TGTGCCAGCAGTTTACGTCCGGGACTAGGGGTTTTGGGGAACTACGAGCAGTACTTC. The J gene is TRBJ2-7, the V gene TRBV27; 8 nucleotides match TRBD2. V trimming: 2 bases; J trimming: 3 bases; junction bases outside the gene matches: 18. The germline V gene encodes CDR1 MNHEY and CDR2 SMNVEV (reference sequence). The CDR3 is made up of 19 amino acids.